The rows below give T cell receptor beta chains drawn from one sample of a study of shared clonotypes between healthy human individuals. Libraries were prepared by immunoSEQ multiplex PCR; TCRdb keeps only in-frame clonotypes and omits some of them. Of around 610,000 clones listed, about 95% are singletons. The sequencing sample was made of naive CD8+ T cells sorted from blood. The receptors here all came from a woman between 25 and 40 years old in good health. The CDR3 runs from the conserved cysteine through the conserved F or W. The order of the fields is J gene, V gene, D gene, clone size, CDR3 protein, CDR3 DNA. The D gene is left open where the match is weak. Size values are once, few and many counts, or a class for expanded clones, and some rows have none.

TRBJ1-1 TRBV9 - - CASSVGGRTEAFF TGTGCCAGCAGCGTAGGGGGCCGCACTGAAGCTTTCTTT
TRBJ1-1 TRBV5-5 - - CASSWAGGYEAFF TGTGCCAGCAGTTGGGCCGGGGGGTATGAAGCTTTCTTT
TRBJ1-5 TRBV27 - - CASSFAGYGQPQHF TGTGCCAGCAGTTTTGCAGGTTACGGTCAGCCCCAGCATTTT
TRBJ2-4 TRBV27 TRBD1 - CASSTGQGLAKNIQYF TGTGCCAGCAGTACAGGACAGGGGCTAGCCAAAAACATTCAGTACTTC
TRBJ2-2 TRBV27 - - CASNSRGPQTAGELFF TGTGCCAGCAACTCCCGGGGTCCACAAACCGCCGGGGAGCTGTTTTTT
TRBJ1-1 TRBV20-1 - - CSGGTEAFF TGCAGTGGGGGGACTGAAGCTTTCTTT
TRBJ2-5 TRBV29-1 - - CSVDQGPETQYF TGCAGCGTTGATCAGGGGCCAGAGACCCAGTACTTC
TRBJ2-7 TRBV25-1 - - CASSESQGHLSYEQYF TGTGCCAGCAGTGAATCCCAGGGACACCTTTCCTACGAGCAGTACTTC
TRBJ1-5 TRBV28 - - CASSLYRGGRQPQHF TGTGCCAGCAGTTTATACAGAGGGGGGAGACAGCCCCAGCATTTT
TRBJ1-1 TRBV9 - once CASSVGGLMNTEAFF TGTGCCAGCAGCGTAGGGGGTCTCATGAACACTGAAGCTTTCTTT
TRBJ2-3 TRBV27 TRBD2 - CASSSLGGSVTDTQYF TGTGCCAGCAGTTCCCTCGGCGGGAGTGTCACAGATACGCAGTATTTT
TRBJ1-3 TRBV6-6 - - CASSYLPRNSGNTIYF TGTGCCAGCAGTTACCTTCCGCGCAACTCTGGAAACACCATATATTTT
TRBJ2-1 TRBV9 - - CASSVDIYNEQFF TGTGCCAGCAGCGTAGATATCTACAATGAGCAGTTCTTC
TRBJ2-1 TRBV19 TRBD1 once CASKHTGQGEYNEQFF TGTGCCAGTAAACACACGGGACAGGGAGAATACAATGAGCAGTTCTTC
TRBJ2-1 TRBV27 TRBD1 - CASRGQGRYYNEQFF TGTGCCAGCAGGGGACAGGGAAGGTACTACAATGAGCAGTTCTTC
TRBJ2-1 TRBV2 - - CASSEMAELYNEQFF TGTGCCAGCAGTGAAATGGCAGAATTATACAATGAGCAGTTCTTC
TRBJ2-2 TRBV27 TRBD2 - CASSSGTSGNGELFF TGTGCCAGCAGTTCCGGGACTAGCGGAAACGGGGAGCTGTTTTTT
TRBJ2-7 TRBV19 - - CASSIDRSIVPYEQYF TGTGCCAGTAGCATCGATAGGAGTATTGTCCCCTACGAGCAGTACTTC
TRBJ2-7 TRBV27 - - CASSFSLGTASYEQYF TGTGCCAGCAGTTTTAGTCTGGGCACAGCCAGCTACGAGCAGTACTTC
TRBJ1-2 TRBV28 - - CASSSGAEDNYGYTF TGTGCCAGCAGTTCGGGGGCGGAGGATAACTATGGCTACACCTTC
TRBJ1-1 TRBV5-8 - - CASSLKYVEAFF TGTGCCAGCAGCTTGAAATATGTCGAAGCTTTCTTT
TRBJ2-2 TRBV5-4 TRBD1 - CASSLAEGAELFF TGTGCCAGCAGCTTGGCCGAGGGGGCGGAGCTGTTTTTT
TRBJ2-6 TRBV27 - - CASSLVGVGANVLTF TGTGCCAGCAGTTTAGTAGGGGTTGGGGCCAACGTCCTGACTTTC
TRBJ1-5 TRBV19 - - CASIQGASLWGNQPQHF TGTGCCAGTATACAGGGAGCGAGTCTCTGGGGCAATCAGCCCCAGCATTTT
TRBJ2-3 TRBV13 - - CASSSDKTSTDTQYF TGTGCCAGCAGCTCTGACAAGACTAGCACAGATACGCAGTATTTT